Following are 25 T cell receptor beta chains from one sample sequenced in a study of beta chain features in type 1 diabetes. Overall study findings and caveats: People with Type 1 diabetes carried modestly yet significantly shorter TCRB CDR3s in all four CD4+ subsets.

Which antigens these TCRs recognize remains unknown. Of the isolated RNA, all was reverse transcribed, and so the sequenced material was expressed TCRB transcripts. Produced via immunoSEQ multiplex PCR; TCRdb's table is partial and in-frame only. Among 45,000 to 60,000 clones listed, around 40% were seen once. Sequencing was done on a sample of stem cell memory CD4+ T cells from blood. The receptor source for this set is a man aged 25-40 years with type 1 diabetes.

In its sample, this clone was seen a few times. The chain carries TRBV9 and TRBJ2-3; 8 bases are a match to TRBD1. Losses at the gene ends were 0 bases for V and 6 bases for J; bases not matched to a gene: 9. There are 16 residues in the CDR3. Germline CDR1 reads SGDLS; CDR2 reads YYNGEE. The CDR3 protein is CASSVEAGGITDTQYF. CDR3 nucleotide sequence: TGTGCCAGCAGCGTAGAGGCAGGGGGCATAACGGATACGCAGTATTTT.

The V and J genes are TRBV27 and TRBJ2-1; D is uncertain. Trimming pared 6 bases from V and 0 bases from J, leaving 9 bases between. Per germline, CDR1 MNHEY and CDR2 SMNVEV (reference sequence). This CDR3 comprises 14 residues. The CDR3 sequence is CASSPGFSYNEQFF. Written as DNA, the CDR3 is TGTGCCAGCAGCCCCGGGTTCTCCTACAATGAGCAGTTCTTC.

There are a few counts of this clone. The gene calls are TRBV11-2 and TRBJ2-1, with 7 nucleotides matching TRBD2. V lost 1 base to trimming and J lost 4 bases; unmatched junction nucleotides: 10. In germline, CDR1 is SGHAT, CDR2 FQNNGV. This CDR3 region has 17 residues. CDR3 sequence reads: CASSLVVVAGGYNEQFF. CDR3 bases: TGTGCCAGCAGCTTAGTAGTGGTAGCGGGTGGGTACAATGAGCAGTTCTTC.

Here the CDR3 reads CASRRLADTQYF. Here the CDR3 DNA reads TGTGCCAGCAGGAGACTGGCAGATACGCAGTATTTT. This chain uses TRBV28 with TRBJ2-3; no clear D. Germline lookup yields CDR1 MDHEN and CDR2 SYDVKM. The CDR3 is 12 amino acids. The V end was cut by 6 bases, the J end by 4 bases, with 8 bases between.

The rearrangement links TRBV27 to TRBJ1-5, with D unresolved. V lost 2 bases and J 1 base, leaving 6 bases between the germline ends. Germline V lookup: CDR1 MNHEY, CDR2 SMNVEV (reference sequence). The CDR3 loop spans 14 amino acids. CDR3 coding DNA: TGTGCCAGCAGTTTAGTACAGAGCAATCAGCCCCAGCATTTT. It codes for CASSLVQSNQPQHF.

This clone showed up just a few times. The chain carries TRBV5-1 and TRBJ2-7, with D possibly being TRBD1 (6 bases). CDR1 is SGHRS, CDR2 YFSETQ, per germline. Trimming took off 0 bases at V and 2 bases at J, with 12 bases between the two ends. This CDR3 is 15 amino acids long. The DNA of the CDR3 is TGCGCCAGCAGCTTGGAGTGGGGGCGAACCTACGAGCAGTACTTC. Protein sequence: CASSLEWGRTYEQYF.

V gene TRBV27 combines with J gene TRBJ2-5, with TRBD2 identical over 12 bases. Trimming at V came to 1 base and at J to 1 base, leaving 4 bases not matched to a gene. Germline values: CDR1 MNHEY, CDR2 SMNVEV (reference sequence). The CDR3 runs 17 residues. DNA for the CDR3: TGTGCCAGCAGTTTATATCCGGGACTAGCGGGCCAAGAGACCCAGTACTTC. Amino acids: CASSLYPGLAGQETQYF.

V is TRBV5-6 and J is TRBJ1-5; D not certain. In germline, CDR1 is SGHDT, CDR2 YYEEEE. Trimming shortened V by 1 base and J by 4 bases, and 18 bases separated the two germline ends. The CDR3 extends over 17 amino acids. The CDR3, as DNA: TGTGCCAGCAGCTTGTATCAAAACAGCTTGAGTAATCAGCCCCAGCATTTT. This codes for CASSLYQNSLSNQPQHF.

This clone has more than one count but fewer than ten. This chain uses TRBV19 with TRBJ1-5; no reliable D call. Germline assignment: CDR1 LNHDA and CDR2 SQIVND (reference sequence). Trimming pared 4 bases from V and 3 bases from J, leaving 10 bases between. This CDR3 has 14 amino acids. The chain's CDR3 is CASSTIGSNQPQHF. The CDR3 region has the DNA TGTGCCAGTAGTACGATCGGGTCCAATCAGCCCCAGCATTTT.

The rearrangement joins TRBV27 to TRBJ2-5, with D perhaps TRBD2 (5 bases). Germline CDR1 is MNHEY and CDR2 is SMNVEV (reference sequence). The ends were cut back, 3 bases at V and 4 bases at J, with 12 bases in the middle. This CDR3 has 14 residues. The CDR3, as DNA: TGTGCCAGCAGTTTGAACGGGGATGGAGAGACCCAGTACTTC. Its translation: CASSLNGDGETQYF.

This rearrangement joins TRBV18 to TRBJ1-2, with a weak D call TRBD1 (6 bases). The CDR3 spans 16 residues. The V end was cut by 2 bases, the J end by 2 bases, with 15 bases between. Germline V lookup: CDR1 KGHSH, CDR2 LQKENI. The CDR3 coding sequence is TGTGCCAGCTCACCAATTTCCGGGACACCCAACTATGGCTACACCTTC. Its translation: CASSPISGTPNYGYTF. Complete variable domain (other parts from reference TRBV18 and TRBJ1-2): NAGVMQNPRHLVRRRGQEARLRCSPMKGHSHVYWYRQLPEEGLKFMVYLQKENIIDESGMPKERFSAEFPKEGPSILRIQQVVRGDSAAYFCASSPISGTPNYGYTFGSGTRLTVV.

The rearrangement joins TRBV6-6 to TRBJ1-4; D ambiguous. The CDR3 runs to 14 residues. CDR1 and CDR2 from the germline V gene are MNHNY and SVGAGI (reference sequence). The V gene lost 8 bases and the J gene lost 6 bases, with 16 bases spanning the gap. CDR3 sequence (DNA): TGTGCCAGCCACGTGGAGGGCGTCCATGAAAAACTGTTTTTT. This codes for CASHVEGVHEKLFF.

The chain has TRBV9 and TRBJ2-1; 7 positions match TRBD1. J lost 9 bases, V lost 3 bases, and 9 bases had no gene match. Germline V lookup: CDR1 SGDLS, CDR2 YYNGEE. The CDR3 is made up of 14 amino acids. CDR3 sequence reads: CASSERQGLVEQFF. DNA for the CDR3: TGTGCCAGCAGCGAACGACAGGGTCTGGTTGAGCAGTTCTTC. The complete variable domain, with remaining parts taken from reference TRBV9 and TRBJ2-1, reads DSGVTQTPKHLITATGQRVTLRCSPRSGDLSVYWYQQSLDQGLQFLIQYYNGEERAKGNILERFSAQQFPDLHSELNLSSLELGDSALYFCASSERQGLVEQFFGPGTRLTVL.

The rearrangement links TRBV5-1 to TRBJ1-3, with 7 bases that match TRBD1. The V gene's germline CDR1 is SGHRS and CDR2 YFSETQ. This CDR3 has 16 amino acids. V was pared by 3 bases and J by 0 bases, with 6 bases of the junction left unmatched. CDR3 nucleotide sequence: TGCGCCAGCAGCTCTCAAGGGGGCGGCTCTGGAAACACCATATATTTT. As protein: CASSSQGGGSGNTIYF. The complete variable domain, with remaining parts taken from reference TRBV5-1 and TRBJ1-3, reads KAGVTQTPRYLIKTRGQQVTLSCSPISGHRSVSWYQQTPGQGLQFLFEYFSETQRNKGNFPGRFSGRQFSNSRSEMNVSTLELGDSALYLCASSSQGGGSGNTIYFGEGSWLTVV.

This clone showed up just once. DNA for the CDR3: TGTGCCAGCTCCGGTGACAGTTCTTATGGCTACACCTTC. Translating gives CASSGDSSYGYTF. The J gene is TRBJ1-2, the V gene TRBV18, with a tentative D call TRBD1 (5 bases). Germline-derived CDR1 and CDR2 are KGHSH and LQKENI. CDR3 size: 13 residues. V lost 6 bases and J lost 5, with 13 bases in between.

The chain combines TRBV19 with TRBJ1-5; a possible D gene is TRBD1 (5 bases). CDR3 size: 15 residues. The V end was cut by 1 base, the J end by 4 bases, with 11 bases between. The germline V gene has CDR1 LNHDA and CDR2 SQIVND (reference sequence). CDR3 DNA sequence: TGTGCCAGTAGTATAGGGCCAGGGCAGAATCAGCCCCAGCATTTT. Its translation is CASSIGPGQNQPQHF. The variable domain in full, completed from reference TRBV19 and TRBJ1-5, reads DGGITQSPKYLFRKEGQNVTLSCEQNLNHDAMYWYRQDPGQGLRLIYYSQIVNDFQKGDIAEGYSVSREKKESFPLTVTSAQKNPTAFYLCASSIGPGQNQPQHFGDGTRLSIL.

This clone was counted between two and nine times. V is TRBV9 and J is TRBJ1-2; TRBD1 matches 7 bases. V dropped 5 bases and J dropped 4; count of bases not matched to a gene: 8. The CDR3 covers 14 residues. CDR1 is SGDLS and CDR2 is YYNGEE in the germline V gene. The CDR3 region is CASRSGTDFYGYTF. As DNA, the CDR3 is TGTGCCAGCAGGTCCGGGACAGACTTCTATGGCTACACCTTC.

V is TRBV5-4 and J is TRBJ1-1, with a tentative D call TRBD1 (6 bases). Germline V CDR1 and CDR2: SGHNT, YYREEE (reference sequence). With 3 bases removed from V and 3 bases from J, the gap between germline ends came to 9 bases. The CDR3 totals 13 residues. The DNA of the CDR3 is TGTGCCAGCAGCTCGGACAGTTACACTGAAGCTTTCTTT. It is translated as CASSSDSYTEAFF.

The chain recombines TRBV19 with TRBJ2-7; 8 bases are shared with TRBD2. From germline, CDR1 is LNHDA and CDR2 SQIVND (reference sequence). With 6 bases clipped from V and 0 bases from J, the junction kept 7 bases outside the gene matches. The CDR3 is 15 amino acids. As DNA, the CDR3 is TGTGCCAGTAGGATAAAAGCGGGAGCCTCCTACGAGCAGTACTTC. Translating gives CASRIKAGASYEQYF.

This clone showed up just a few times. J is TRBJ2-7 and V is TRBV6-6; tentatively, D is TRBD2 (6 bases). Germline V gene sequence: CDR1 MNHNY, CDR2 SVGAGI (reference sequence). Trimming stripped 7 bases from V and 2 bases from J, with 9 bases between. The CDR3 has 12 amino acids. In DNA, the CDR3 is TGTGCCAGCACGGCGGGGACCTACGAGCAGTACTTC. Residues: CASTAGTYEQYF.

The CDR3 reads CASSLLGNHEQYF. In nucleotides, the CDR3 is TGCGCCAGCAGCTTGCTAGGTAACCACGAGCAGTACTTC. The chain links TRBV5-1 to TRBJ2-7; D uncertain. This CDR3 is 13 amino acids long. Trimming stripped 1 base from V and 5 bases from J, with 10 bases between. Germline V CDR1 and CDR2: SGHRS, YFSETQ.

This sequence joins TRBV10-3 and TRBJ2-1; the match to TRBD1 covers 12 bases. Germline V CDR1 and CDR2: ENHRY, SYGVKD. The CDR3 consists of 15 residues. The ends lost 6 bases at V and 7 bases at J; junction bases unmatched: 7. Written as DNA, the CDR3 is TGTGCCATCAGGGACCTGGGACAGGGGGCAAATGAGCAGTTCTTC. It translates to CAIRDLGQGANEQFF.

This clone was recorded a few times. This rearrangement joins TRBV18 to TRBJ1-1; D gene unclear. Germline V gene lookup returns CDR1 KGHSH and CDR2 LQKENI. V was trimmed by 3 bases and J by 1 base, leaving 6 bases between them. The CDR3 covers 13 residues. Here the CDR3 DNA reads TGTGCCAGCTCACCCAACACGAACACTGAAGCTTTCTTT. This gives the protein CASSPNTNTEAFF.

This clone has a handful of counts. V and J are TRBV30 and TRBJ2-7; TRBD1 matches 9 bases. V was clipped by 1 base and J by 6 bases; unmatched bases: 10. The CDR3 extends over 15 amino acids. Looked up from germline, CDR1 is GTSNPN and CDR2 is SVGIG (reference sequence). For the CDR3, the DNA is TGTGCCTGGAGTGGAGGCTCCGGGACAGGGCTCGAGCAGTACTTC. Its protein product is CAWSGGSGTGLEQYF.

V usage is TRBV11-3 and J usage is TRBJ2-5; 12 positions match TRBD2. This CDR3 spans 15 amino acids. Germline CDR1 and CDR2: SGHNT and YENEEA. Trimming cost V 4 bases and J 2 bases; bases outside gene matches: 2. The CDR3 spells CASSSGTSGQETQYF. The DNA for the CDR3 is TGTGCCAGCAGCTCAGGGACTAGCGGGCAAGAGACCCAGTACTTC.